These 30 T cell receptor beta chains came from one sample sequenced in a study of shared clonotypes between healthy human individuals (TCRdb year 2020). CD8 naive samples were obtained by positive selection for CCR7 among CD45RO-negative cells, yielding a CD45RA+CCR7+ population from which TemRA cells were excluded. Library creation used the immunoSEQ multiplex PCR assay. TCRdb's version of the immuneACCESS table is confined to in-frame rearrangements and falls short of the full clone set. An unresolved V gene accounts for under half of the shortfall where checked; the remainder is of unknown origin. The sample yields about 680,000 clones; 92% were counted once. The ten largest account for approximately 24% of the sample. Material: naive CD8+ T cells sorted from blood. The cell subset or site label here, explained by the study, means: CD45RA+CCR7+. Receptor source: a young man in good health.

This clone was detected once. The genes are TRBV5-1 and TRBJ2-2, with D possibly matching TRBD2 (6 bases). This CDR3 region has 17 residues. Trimming shortened V by 1 base and J by 6 bases, and 19 bases separated the two germline ends. Germline V gives CDR1 SGHRS, CDR2 YFSETQ. In DNA, the CDR3 is TGCGCCAGCAGCTTGATAAGCGGGCTAGCGTTCGCCGGGGAGCTGTTTTTT. Its translation is CASSLISGLAFAGELFF.

V is TRBV11-3 and J is TRBJ2-2; D is unclear. This CDR3 spans 17 amino acids. The germline V and J ends were trimmed by 0 bases and 6 bases, with 17 bases remaining between them. Germline V gene sequence: CDR1 SGHNT, CDR2 YENEEA. CDR3 residues: CASSLDPQTINPGELFF. CDR3 bases: TGTGCCAGCAGCTTAGATCCTCAGACGATAAACCCCGGGGAGCTGTTTTTT.

This sequence joins TRBV28 and TRBJ2-3, with 15 bases aligning to TRBD2. The CDR3 sequence is 16 residues long. The trim removed 4 bases at V and 4 bases at J, leaving 3 bases unmatched. Germline V gene lookup returns CDR1 MDHEN and CDR2 SYDVKM. The CDR3 region has the DNA TGTGCCAGCAGTTGGACTAGCGGGAGGGCGGCAGATACGCAGTATTTT. It is translated as CASSWTSGRAADTQYF.

This clone was picked up one time. The same CDR3 can be traced to other DNA sequences in this sample. V usage is TRBV5-6 and J usage is TRBJ2-7; D possibly uses TRBD1 or TRBD2 (5 bases each). Looked up from germline, CDR1 is SGHDT and CDR2 is YYEEEE. This CDR3 has 14 residues. Trimming pared 3 bases from V and 4 bases from J, leaving 14 bases between. CDR3: CASSSGTGAYEQYF. The DNA for the CDR3 is TGTGCCAGCAGCTCGGGGACCGGCGCATACGAGCAGTACTTC.

V gene TRBV27 combines with J gene TRBJ2-5; D perhaps matches TRBD2 (6 bases). This CDR3 has 14 residues. The V gene lost 7 bases and the J gene lost 0 bases, with 12 bases spanning the gap. CDR1 and CDR2 from the germline V gene are MNHEY and SMNVEV (reference sequence). The CDR3 nucleotides read TGTGCCAGCAAAAAGGGGAGGTACCAAGAGACCCAGTACTTC. Amino acids: CASKKGRYQETQYF.

This rearrangement joins TRBV7-9 to TRBJ2-7, with D possibly being TRBD2 (6 bases). Germline CDR1 is SEHNR and CDR2 is FQNEAQ (reference sequence). The CDR3 spans 18 residues. Trimming took 11 bases from V and 0 from J, leaving 29 bases between them. CDR3 region: CALGGWTKASTDSYEQYF. DNA for the CDR3: TGTGCCTTAGGAGGGTGGACTAAAGCGTCCACCGACTCCTACGAGCAGTACTTC.

This chain links TRBV27 with TRBJ2-7; TRBD2 aligns across 9 bases. The germline CDR1 and CDR2 sequences are MNHEY and SMNVEV (reference sequence). The trim removed 1 base at V and 4 bases at J, leaving 11 bases unmatched. The CDR3 extends over 17 amino acids. DNA of the CDR3: TGTGCCAGCAGTTTATTAAGCTCTAGCGGGGTAGGGTACGAGCAGTACTTC. Its translation is CASSLLSSSGVGYEQYF.

The chain uses TRBV27 and TRBJ2-7; D is perhaps TRBD1 or TRBD2 (5 bases each). The germline gives CDR1 MNHEY, CDR2 SMNVEV (reference sequence). The CDR3 extends over 15 amino acids. Deletions cut 5 bases from V and 2 bases from J, with 16 bases between. The CDR3 sequence: CASSPAGTIAYEQYF. CDR3 coding DNA: TGTGCCAGCAGTCCCGCCGGGACCATTGCCTACGAGCAGTACTTC.

The chain has TRBV7-9 and TRBJ1-1; 9 nucleotides align to TRBD1. J was trimmed by 4 bases and V by 5 bases; bases with no gene match: 5. Germline-derived CDR1 and CDR2 are SEHNR and FQNEAQ (reference sequence). The CDR3 is 14 residues long. CDR3 coding DNA: TGTGCCAGCAGCCACCGGGACAGGGCCACTGAAGCTTTCTTT. Protein: CASSHRDRATEAFF.

V gene TRBV7-2 combines with J gene TRBJ2-7; D remains ambiguous. Looked up from germline, CDR1 is SGHTA and CDR2 is FQGNSA. This CDR3 has 13 residues. V lost 6 bases and J 4 bases, leaving 13 bases between the germline ends. The CDR3 nucleotides read TGTGCCAGCAGTCCCCCGTTGGTTTACGAGCAGTACTTC. Translated, it gives CASSPPLVYEQYF.

This clone has a single count. The chain recombines TRBV18 with TRBJ2-7, with no clear D. Per the germline V gene, CDR1 is KGHSH and CDR2 is LQKENI. CDR3 size: 15 residues. V was pared by 5 bases and J by 5 bases, with 19 bases between. For the CDR3, the DNA is TGTGCCAGCTCAACCCGACTGGTAAAGGGCGACGAGCAGTACTTC. It encodes CASSTRLVKGDEQYF. Drawing the rest from reference TRBV18 and TRBJ2-7, the complete variable domain is NAGVMQNPRHLVRRRGQEARLRCSPMKGHSHVYWYRQLPEEGLKFMVYLQKENIIDESGMPKERFSAEFPKEGPSILRIQQVVRGDSAAYFCASSTRLVKGDEQYFGPGTRLTVT.

The V gene is TRBV18, the J gene TRBJ1-2; 8 positions match TRBD1. There are 20 residues in the CDR3. Trimming cost V 4 bases and J 4 bases; bases outside gene matches: 23. From germline, CDR1 is KGHSH and CDR2 LQKENI. The CDR3: CASSRTTLDRELFWAYGYTF. As DNA, the CDR3 is TGTGCCAGCTCACGGACCACGCTGGACAGGGAGCTTTTCTGGGCCTATGGCTACACCTTC.

The chain is built from TRBV9 and TRBJ2-1; TRBD2 agrees at 11 bases. The germline V gene encodes CDR1 SGDLS and CDR2 YYNGEE. There are 16 residues in the CDR3. Losses at the gene ends were 4 bases for V and 5 bases for J; bases not matched to a gene: 8. DNA of the CDR3: TGTGCCAGCAGCCCCCTCCTAGCGGGAGGAGACAATGAGCAGTTCTTC. This codes for CASSPLLAGGDNEQFF. Full variable domain (remainder filled in from reference TRBV9 and TRBJ2-1): DSGVTQTPKHLITATGQRVTLRCSPRSGDLSVYWYQQSLDQGLQFLIQYYNGEERAKGNILERFSAQQFPDLHSELNLSSLELGDSALYFCASSPLLAGGDNEQFFGPGTRLTVL.

V gene TRBV28 combines with J gene TRBJ1-1, with D hard to call. The CDR3 is 11 residues long. Germline assignment: CDR1 MDHEN and CDR2 SYDVKM. V was cut by 4 bases and J by 5 bases, with 5 bases left in between. The DNA for the CDR3 is TGTGCCAGCAGTTCCATAACTGAAGCTTTCTTT. It codes for CASSSITEAFF.

The V gene is TRBV28, the J gene TRBJ1-3; no clear D. Trimming cost V 5 bases and J 0 bases, with 8 bases left between them. Per the germline V gene, CDR1 is MDHEN and CDR2 is SYDVKM. There are 14 residues in the CDR3. The DNA for the CDR3 is TGTGCCAGCAGTAACAGTGGCTCTGGAAACACCATATATTTT. Protein: CASSNSGSGNTIYF.

V and J are TRBV27 and TRBJ2-7; D may match TRBD1 or TRBD2 (5 bases each). The germline gives CDR1 MNHEY, CDR2 SMNVEV (reference sequence). The CDR3 loop spans 14 amino acids. Trimming removed 3 bases at V and 3 bases at J, with 12 bases between. The CDR3 protein is CASSFSGTDYEQYF. In DNA, the CDR3 is TGTGCCAGCAGTTTTTCAGGGACCGACTACGAGCAGTACTTC.

The V gene is TRBV2, the J gene TRBJ1-1; no clear D. Germline V gives CDR1 SNHLY, CDR2 FYNNEI. V dropped 4 bases and J dropped 2 bases, with 5 bases sitting between them. CDR3 length: 12 residues. CDR3 sequence: CASSGDNTEAFF. For the CDR3, the DNA is TGTGCCAGCAGTGGAGATAACACTGAAGCTTTCTTT.

The chain is built from TRBV2 and TRBJ2-2, with 9 nucleotides matching TRBD1. The germline gives CDR1 SNHLY, CDR2 FYNNEI. This CDR3 spans 15 amino acids. J was trimmed by 3 bases and V by 9 bases; bases with no gene match: 8. This chain's CDR3 is CARTVRQGDTGELFF. CDR3 DNA: TGTGCCAGGACCGTGCGACAGGGGGACACCGGGGAGCTGTTTTTT.

The chain combines TRBV7-6 with TRBJ2-7, with TRBD1 as a possible D gene (5 bases). The V gene lost 0 bases and the J gene lost 4 bases, with 7 bases spanning the gap. The CDR3 totals 13 residues. The V gene's germline CDR1 is SGHVS and CDR2 FNYEAQ. The DNA of the CDR3 is TGTGCCAGCAGCTTAGCGACAGAGTACGAGCAGTACTTC. The encoded protein is CASSLATEYEQYF.

The V and J genes are TRBV27 and TRBJ1-4, with TRBD1 matching 8 bases. Trimming at V came to 7 bases and at J to 6 bases, leaving 22 bases not matched to a gene. The length of the CDR3 is 19 residues. Per germline, CDR1 MNHEY and CDR2 SMNVEV (reference sequence). The CDR3 loop reads CASTLPDRGHDRVYEKLFF. The CDR3 nucleotides are TGTGCCAGCACCCTACCCGACAGGGGACACGATCGGGTATATGAAAAACTGTTTTTT.

The chain is built from TRBV7-2 and TRBJ1-5, with 8 positions matching TRBD1. From germline, CDR1 is SGHTA and CDR2 FQGNSA. The length of the CDR3 is 14 residues. The trim removed 5 bases at V and 5 bases at J, leaving 5 bases unmatched. CDR3 DNA sequence: TGTGCCAGCAGCCAGGACAGGGCTTATCAGCCCCAGCATTTT. This gives the protein CASSQDRAYQPQHF.

The genes are TRBV19 and TRBJ2-3; no clear D. The CDR3 length is 14 residues. The V gene lost 3 bases and the J gene lost 3 bases, with 10 bases spanning the gap. Germline V gives CDR1 LNHDA, CDR2 SQIVND (reference sequence). Written as DNA, the CDR3 is TGTGCCAGTAGTATTTCCTCCTTAACAGATACGCAGTATTTT. The encoded protein is CASSISSLTDTQYF.

This clone has at least ten counts. The chain couples TRBV6-5 to TRBJ1-2, with D unresolved. V was cut by 6 bases and J by 3 bases, with 8 bases left in between. Germline CDR1 MNHEY, CDR2 SVGAGI. CDR3 length: 12 residues. The CDR3 is CASSRGDYGYTF. CDR3 nucleotides: TGTGCCAGCAGCCGCGGGGACTATGGCTACACCTTC.

V usage is TRBV7-9 and J usage is TRBJ2-4; perhaps TRBD2 as D (5 bases). V was pared by 2 bases and J by 4 bases, with 12 bases between. Germline CDR1 SEHNR, CDR2 FQNEAQ (reference sequence). The CDR3 runs to 15 residues. For the CDR3, the DNA is TGTGCCAGCAGCTTAACGGGGTTGGATAAAAACATTCAGTACTTC. Translation gives CASSLTGLDKNIQYF. Looking up the rest from reference TRBV7-9 and TRBJ2-4 gives the full variable domain: DTGVSQNPRHKITKRGQNVTFRCDPISEHNRLYWYRQTLGQGPEFLTYFQNEAQLEKSRLLSDRFSAERPKGSFSTLEIQRTEQGDSAMYLCASSLTGLDKNIQYFGAGTRLSVL.

The chain joins TRBV28 to TRBJ2-4; a weak D match, TRBD2 (5 bases). Germline V gives CDR1 MDHEN, CDR2 SYDVKM. The length of the CDR3 is 16 residues. V dropped 6 bases and J dropped 0 bases, with 15 bases sitting between them. CDR3 protein: CASREDGELAKNIQYF. CDR3 DNA sequence: TGTGCCAGCAGAGAGGACGGGGAGCTAGCCAAAAACATTCAGTACTTC.

The V call is TRBV15, the J call TRBJ2-5; 13 bases align to TRBD2. The CDR3 covers 19 residues. The V segment lost 1 base and the J segment 5 bases; nucleotides outside the gene matches: 13. Germline V gene data show CDR1 as LNHNV and CDR2 as YYDKDF (reference sequence). CDR3 amino acids: CATSRAPPLAGGPGETQYF. The CDR3 DNA is TGTGCCACCAGCAGAGCCCCTCCACTAGCGGGAGGGCCTGGGGAGACCCAGTACTTC.

This clone was observed a single time. The DNA for the CDR3 is TGTGCCACCGGGCCACAGGGGTATGGCTACACCTTC. This sequence encodes CATGPQGYGYTF. V gene TRBV6-1 combines with J gene TRBJ1-2, with TRBD1 matching over 7 bases. The V segment lost 10 bases and the J segment 5 bases; nucleotides outside the gene matches: 7. Germline CDR1 and CDR2: MNHNS and SASEGT. This CDR3 is 12 amino acids long.

This clone has only one observation. The gene calls are TRBV7-9 and TRBJ2-1; 10 positions match TRBD1. V shed 8 bases and J 5 bases; nucleotides not matched to a gene: 6. Germline V gives CDR1 SEHNR, CDR2 FQNEAQ (reference sequence). The CDR3 runs to 14 residues. The CDR3 loop reads CASDNGQGDNEQFF. CDR3 nucleotide sequence: TGTGCCAGCGATAACGGACAGGGGGACAATGAGCAGTTCTTC.

This clone came up once. The chain is built from TRBV27 and TRBJ2-1, with 7 bases fitting TRBD2. This CDR3 comprises 14 residues. Looked up from germline, CDR1 is MNHEY and CDR2 is SMNVEV (reference sequence). The J segment lost 7 bases and the V segment lost 5 bases, leaving 8 bases of the junction unmatched. CDR3 bases: TGTGCCAGCAGTCCAGGGAGGGTGGGGAATGAGCAGTTCTTC. Translated, it gives CASSPGRVGNEQFF.

Comment on this clone: The junction does not match germline at one end; this may be a read error. This chain uses TRBV6-5 with TRBJ2-7; D gene uncertain. Germline V gene data show CDR1 as MNHEY and CDR2 as SVGAGI. This CDR3 has 12 amino acids. CDR3 DNA: TGTGCCAGCAGTTCCCACAGCTACGAGCAGCACTTC. Its protein product is CASSSHSYEQHF.